The table lists the clone carrying this TCR beta chain with many counts. Its antigen is not identified. Individual cDNA molecules each carried unique molecular identifiers attached by the library. TCRdb used MiXCR to reprocess the RACE reads, holding one entry per CDR3 protein. The repertoire holds 50,000 to 70,000 distinct CDR3 sequences, with roughly 6.6% as singletons. Sample time point: healthy volunteer bleed at 6 weeks. Total RNA was extracted from unfractionated whole blood. The data are from a study of human T cells and chemical hapten exposure. General study findings and limits: DPC sensitization left the count of TCRs above 1 in 1000 unchanged.

V lost 3 bases to trimming and J lost 11 bases, with 10 bases between them. The germline V gene encodes CDR1 KGHDR and CDR2 SFDVKD. This CDR3 is built from 12 residues. This chain uses TRBV24-1 with TRBJ1-5; no clear D gene. Sequenced input: whole blood. The TCR comes from a female donor in good health. Some clones in this sample may be carry-over from other donors' samples. CDR3 nucleotides: TGTGCCACCAGTGATCCGGGCTATGCCCAGCATTTT. It yields the protein CATSDPGYAQHF.